Each of the 2 T cell receptor beta chains below was sequenced from the same sample in a study of shared clonotypes between healthy human individuals. The assay was immunoSEQ multiplex PCR, and TCRdb's table has in-frame clones only and misses some. Among around 560,000 clones listed, about 95% were seen once. Positive CCR7 selection of CD45RO-negative cells yielded the naive CD8 cells, and terminally differentiated effector memory CD45RA+ cells were excluded. Sequencing was carried out using naive CD8+ T cells sorted from blood. Receptors originate from a woman aged 25 to 39 in good health.

The chain employs TRBV28 and TRBJ1-1; TRBD1 matches 8 bases. This CDR3 region has 15 residues. J gave up 6 bases and V 0 bases, and 6 bases lay outside the gene matches. Germline assignment: CDR1 MDHEN and CDR2 SYDVKM. Here the CDR3 DNA reads TGTGCCAGCAGTTTATGGGCCAGGGGGCTCCCTGAAGCTTTCTTT. Protein: CASSLWARGLPEAFF.

A remark on this clone: The same CDR3 can be traced to other DNA sequences in this sample. V and J are TRBV13 and TRBJ2-5; no clear D gene. Gene TRBJ2-7 matches the end of the DNA better, so the J call may be wrong. The CDR3 loop spans 11 amino acids. The germline V gene encodes CDR1 PRHDT and CDR2 FYEKMQ (reference sequence). CDR3 bases: TGTGCCAGCAGCTTATCATACGAGCAGTACTTC. Its protein is CASSLSYEQYF.